Below, 5 T cell receptor beta chains from the same sample are listed, as sequenced in a study of Ad26.COV2.S vaccination and SARS-CoV-2 variants. Treatment in this sample: 15 to 20 received Ad26.COV2.S at low or high dose, single or two shots; 5 received placebo; per-sample allocation not given. Sampling occurred on day 63 after the first vaccine or placebo injection. Profiled with immunoSEQ multiplex PCR; TCRdb holds only in-frame clones, not every one. The data contain fewer than 800,000 clones, around 92% of them seen just once; the ten biggest clones take up roughly 1.5%. The source was peripheral blood, collected in a trial of Ad26.COV2.S vaccine versus placebo. These receptors were collected from a person aged 18-65 years who received the Ad26.COV2.S COVID-19 vaccine or a placebo.

The chain has TRBV7-2 and TRBJ1-5; D ambiguous. V was cut by 3 bases and J by 1 base, with 10 bases left in between. This CDR3 comprises 15 residues. Germline CDR1 and CDR2: SGHTA and FQGNSA. The CDR3 here is CASSLDGLSNQPQHF. As DNA, the CDR3 is TGTGCCAGCAGCTTGGACGGCTTGAGCAATCAGCCCCAGCATTTT.

This rearrangement joins TRBV14 to TRBJ2-7; no clear D gene. The CDR3 extends over 14 amino acids. V lost 5 bases and J lost 0, with 11 bases in between. The V gene's germline CDR1 is SGHDN and CDR2 FVKESK. The CDR3 DNA reads TGTGCCAGCAGCTCGGTCCTGTTCTCCTACGAGCAGTACTTC. Translation: CASSSVLFSYEQYF.

The chain carries TRBV27 and TRBJ2-1; D perhaps matches TRBD1 (6 bases). The length of the CDR3 is 16 residues. The V end was cut by 6 bases, the J end by 3 bases, with 18 bases between. Germline loops: CDR1 MNHEY, CDR2 SMNVEV (reference sequence). The CDR3 here is CASRKQGGRYYNEQFF. CDR3 sequence (DNA): TGTGCCAGCAGAAAACAGGGTGGACGGTACTACAATGAGCAGTTCTTC.

This chain uses TRBV5-5 with TRBJ2-5; D is ambiguous. V was shortened by 1 base and J by 2 bases, with 6 bases between the two germline ends. From germline, CDR1 is SGHKS and CDR2 YYEKEE (reference sequence). This CDR3 spans 13 amino acids. The CDR3 protein is CASSLYHQETQYF. CDR3 bases: TGTGCCAGCAGCTTGTACCATCAAGAGACCCAGTACTTC.

The rearrangement uses TRBV5-6 and TRBJ2-5, with 9 bases lining up with TRBD1. The CDR3 is 13 amino acids. Germline lookup yields CDR1 SGHDT and CDR2 YYEEEE. J lost 2 bases, V lost 6 bases, and 2 bases had no gene match. As DNA, the CDR3 is TGTGCCAGCAAAGACAGGGGGCAAGAGACCCAGTACTTC. As protein: CASKDRGQETQYF.